This T cell receptor beta chain emerged from a study of blood T cell repertoires in COVID-19. Followed longitudinally, the Seattle patients had been enrolled during active infection. Germline loops: CDR1 MGHDK, CDR2 SYGVNS. Trimming took 2 bases from V and 4 from J, leaving 17 bases between them. The CDR3 has 16 residues. The assay was immunoSEQ multiplex PCR, and TCRdb's table has in-frame clones only and misses some. The sample comprises 40,000 to 60,000 clones, around 87% of which are singletons, and 2% to 2.5% rests with the top ten. This receptor was taken from an elderly woman with COVID-19, enrolled during active disease. The sample taken for sequencing was peripheral blood. J is TRBJ2-5 and V is TRBV25-1, with D possibly TRBD2 on 5 matching bases. The CDR3 DNA follows: TGTGCCAGCAGTGAAACTGGGAGTCCGATGGGAGAGACCCAGTACTTC. Translated, it gives CASSETGSPMGETQYF.